In this sample, the clone carrying this TCR beta chain turned up a few times. Unique molecular identifiers were used in preparing the TCRbeta library. TCRdb redid the calling of the PCR reads with MiXCR, one entry per CDR3 protein. The sample contains about 360,000 distinct CDR3 sequences, 13% of which appear only once. After removal of 2 bases from V and 0 bases from J, the junction contained 8 bases not matched to a gene. CDR3 length equals 18 residues. Germline CDR1 reads SGHAT; CDR2 reads FQDESV (reference sequence). The sample comes from a study of T-cell reconstitution after alpha-beta-depleted transplantation in children.

The chain couples TRBV11-1 to TRBJ2-3; 10 nucleotides align to TRBD2. The sequence was obtained from a human donor who donated a stem cell graft to a child with Fanconi anemia. The starting material was PBMCs, obtained from the stem cell graft. CDR3 loop: CASSLLAGGFSSTDTQYF. The CDR3 nucleotides read TGTGCCAGCAGCTTATTAGCGGGGGGATTCTCTAGCACAGATACGCAGTATTTT.